A selection of T cell receptor beta chains follows, all from one sample in a study of Ad26.COV2.S vaccination and SARS-CoV-2 variants. The assay was immunoSEQ multiplex PCR, and TCRdb's table has in-frame clones only and misses some. The sample has 500,000 or so clones; 89% are singletons. The sequenced sample was peripheral blood, obtained in a trial of Ad26.COV2.S vaccine versus placebo. These TCRs come from a person between 18 and 65 years old who received the Ad26.COV2.S COVID-19 vaccine or a placebo. CDR3s include the opening cysteine and the closing phenylalanine or tryptophan. Fields, in order: V gene, CDR3 length, D gene, clone size, J gene, CDR3 DNA, CDR3 protein. A D gene is named only where the DNA matches it firmly. Rows may omit the clone size; those that give it use once, few, many or a size class.

TRBV5-4	14	TRBD2	.	TRBJ2-1	TGTGCCAGCAGCAGCGGGGGGGTGTACAATGAGCAGTTCTTC	CASSSGGVYNEQFF
TRBV4-2	18	.	.	TRBJ1-1	TGTGCCAGCAGCCAAGAGGGTTTAGTTTTCATAGGGAACACTGAAGCTTTCTTT	CASSQEGLVFIGNTEAFF
TRBV7-3	14	.	.	TRBJ2-7	TGTGCCAGCAGCTTAAGTGGACCGCGAACCGAGCAGTACTTC	CASSLSGPRTEQYF
TRBV5-4	15	.	.	TRBJ2-2	TGTGCCAGCACCACAGGAAACCCGAACACCGGGGAGCTGTTTTTT	CASTTGNPNTGELFF
TRBV5-1	16	TRBD2	.	TRBJ2-5	TGCGCCAGCAGCTTGGGTAGCGGGAGGGCCGGTGAGACCCAGTACTTC	CASSLGSGRAGETQYF
TRBV30	13	.	.	TRBJ2-2	TGTGCCTGGAGTGCGAGAGACGGCGGGGAGCTGTTTTTT	CAWSARDGGELFF
TRBV4-3	15	TRBD1	.	TRBJ1-1	TGCGCCAGCAGCCAAAGGACAGGGGCGAACACTGAAGCTTTCTTT	CASSQRTGANTEAFF
TRBV27	17	TRBD1	.	TRBJ1-5	TGTGCCAGCAGGCCAAGGCCAGGGACAGGGGGCAATCAGCCCCAGCATTTT	CASRPRPGTGGNQPQHF
TRBV9	14	.	.	TRBJ2-2	TGTGCCAGCAGCGGCCAGGTGGGCCCCGGGGAGCTGTTTTTT	CASSGQVGPGELFF
TRBV7-3	13	.	.	TRBJ2-3	TGTGCCAGCAGTCCCGGACGGACAGATACGCAGTATTTT	CASSPGRTDTQYF
TRBV5-4	14	.	once	TRBJ1-2	TGTGCCAGCAGCTTGGTTCTGGATGGCTATGGCTACACCTTC	CASSLVLDGYGYTF
TRBV30	12	.	.	TRBJ1-1	TGTGCCTGGAGTGTATGGGCGGGGGAAGCTTTCTTT	CAWSVWAGEAFF
TRBV30	14	TRBD1	.	TRBJ2-3	TGTGCCTGGGCCCCTGGGACAGGGTCAGATACGCAGTATTTT	CAWAPGTGSDTQYF
TRBV11-2	14	.	.	TRBJ1-5	TGTGCCAGCAGTATACAGGGAAGCAATCAGCCCCAGCATTTT	CASSIQGSNQPQHF
TRBV18	13	.	few	TRBJ1-5	TGTGCCAGCTCACTAGACAGTGGGCAGCCCCAGCATTTT	CASSLDSGQPQHF
TRBV15	13	.	few	TRBJ1-5	TGTGCCACCAGCCTGGACAGTTCGGGGACCCAGCATTTT	CATSLDSSGTQHF
TRBV28	15	.	few	TRBJ1-5	TGTGCCAGCAGTCCCGGTCCAGGGGCCCATCAGCCCCAGCATTTT	CASSPGPGAHQPQHF
TRBV6-5	12	.	.	TRBJ1-6	TGTGCCAGCAGCCCCCGGTGGTCACCCCTCCACTTT	CASSPRWSPLHF
TRBV2	13	.	.	TRBJ1-1	TGTGCCAGCAGCGTACAGGGACGCACTGAAGCTTTCTTT	CASSVQGRTEAFF
TRBV6-2/TRBV6-3	16	TRBD1	.	TRBJ2-7	TGTGCCAGCAGTTACTCAGTAGGACAGGGTGGTTACGAGCAGTACTTC	CASSYSVGQGGYEQYF
TRBV24-1	12	.	.	TRBJ1-6	TGTGCCCCTGCGACGGCGGACTACCCCCTCCACTTT	CAPATADYPLHF
TRBV4-1	16	.	.	TRBJ1-3	TGCGCCAGCAGCCAAGTCGAGTCCTACTCTGGAAACACCATATATTTT	CASSQVESYSGNTIYF
TRBV11-3	15	TRBD1	.	TRBJ1-4	TGTGCCAGCAGCCCGCAGGACAGGCCTAAAGAAAAACTGTTTTTT	CASSPQDRPKEKLFF
TRBV19	18	.	.	TRBJ1-2	TGTGCCAGTAGTATTCCCCTCGGCAGGAGGGTTCGTTCGGATGGCTACACCTTC	CASSIPLGRRVRSDGYTF
TRBV27	16	TRBD2	.	TRBJ2-1	TGTGCCAGCAGTTTATCGACAGCGGGAAACTACAATGAGCAGTTCTTC	CASSLSTAGNYNEQFF
TRBV7-9	14	.	.	TRBJ1-3	TGTGCCAGCAGACCTATAAGGGGTCGAAACACCATATATTTT	CASRPIRGRNTIYF
TRBV6-2/TRBV6-3	15	.	.	TRBJ2-3	TGTGCCAGCAGTTACTGGTCAGCTAGCACAGATACGCAGTATTTT	CASSYWSASTDTQYF
TRBV9	16	TRBD2	.	TRBJ2-5	TGTGCCAGCAGCGTTGGGTGGAGCGGGGGGGCCGAGACCCAGTACTTC	CASSVGWSGGAETQYF
TRBV4-2	15	TRBD1	once	TRBJ1-1	TGTGCCAGCAGCCATGCCGGACAGGCCCCCAATTACGCTTTCTTT	CASSHAGQAPNYAFF
TRBV7-8	13	.	.	TRBJ2-1	TGTGCCAGCAGCCGGGGGCCTTACAATGAGCAGTTCTTC	CASSRGPYNEQFF
TRBV11-2	16	TRBD2	.	TRBJ2-1	TGTGCCAGCAGCTTTCGTGGGCTAGCGGGACACAATGAGCAGTTCTTC	CASSFRGLAGHNEQFF
TRBV3-1/TRBV3-2	12	.	.	TRBJ1-1	TGTGCCAGCAGCCATCGGACCACTGAAGCTTTCTTT	CASSHRTTEAFF
TRBV29-1	14	TRBD1	.	TRBJ2-5	TGCAGCGTGGGTGTGACAGGGGGTGGGGAGACCCAGTACTTC	CSVGVTGGGETQYF
TRBV27	16	.	.	TRBJ2-2	TGTGCCAGCAGTTTATTATTAAGTGGGTACACCGGGGAGCTGTTTTTT	CASSLLLSGYTGELFF
TRBV13	12	.	once	TRBJ2-1	TGTGCCAGCAGCTCCATGGGGAATGAGCAGTTCTTC	CASSSMGNEQFF
TRBV7-2	14	.	.	TRBJ2-1	TGTGCCAGCAGCCTCCGGGGCCAATACAATGAGCAGTTCTTC	CASSLRGQYNEQFF
TRBV13	14	.	.	TRBJ1-4	TGTGCCAGCAGCCCAAGAGACGGACTTGAAAAACTGTTTTTT	CASSPRDGLEKLFF
TRBV13	13	.	.	TRBJ1-4	TGTGCCAGCAGCCACGGGACAACTGAAAAACTGTTTTTT	CASSHGTTEKLFF